The present TCR beta chain was sequenced within a study of T cells after yellow fever vaccination. For the study at large: Researchers used SMART-Seq v4 Ultra Low Input to prepare fractions that had low cell numbers.

TCRdb processed the 5' RACE reads anew with MiXCR; each CDR3 protein has one entry. Of roughly 260,000 distinct CDR3 sequences in the sample, about an eighth were seen once. This CDR3 is 13 amino acids long. Germline lookup yields CDR1 DFQATT and CDR2 SNEGSKA (reference sequence). Trimming left V 1 base short and J 2 bases short, with 8 bases between. This clonotype was seen ten or more times. Antigen unknown. General study findings and limits: FACS-sorted repertoires could contain abundant clonotypes contaminating from the bulk population. A weaker but faster secondary response was observed, peaking on day 5 versus 15.

The starting material was CD4+ T cells sorted from PBMCs, obtained 45 days after the yellow fever booster vaccination. The chain combines TRBV20-1 with TRBJ1-1; D perhaps matches TRBD1 (5 bases). The TCR was taken from a man between 25 and 39 years old who received the YFV17D yellow fever vaccine. In nucleotides, the CDR3 is TGCAGTGCTAGAGCGGGGGTCAACACTGAAGCTTTCTTT. Amino acid sequence: CSARAGVNTEAFF.